Listed below are T cell receptor beta chains from one sample, sequenced in a study of shared clonotypes between healthy human individuals. Profiling relied on immunoSEQ multiplex PCR, and the TCRdb table lists in-frame clones only, not all of them. The sample yields approximately 980,000 clones, less than 85% seen once. The sequenced sample consisted of memory CD4+ T cells sorted from blood. All receptors come from a man between 18 and 35 years old in good health. Each CDR3 is given without its conserved first and last residue.

J gene	V gene	CDR3 protein
TRBJ2-3	TRBV6-1	ASSEAYGSRTDTQY
TRBJ2-5	TRBV6-6	ASSRLAPISETQY
TRBJ2-5	TRBV5-6	ASRTRGEGETQY
TRBJ2-5	TRBV5-5	ASSTGQAGYQETQY
TRBJ2-2	TRBV5-6	ASSSPGTSPGELF
TRBJ2-5	TRBV5-1	ASSLTDYQETQY
TRBJ1-2	TRBV9	ASSVGGSAYGYT
TRBJ1-3	TRBV4-3	ASSHPSGQGRASSGNTIY
TRBJ2-5	TRBV6-5	ASRRGQGEETQY
TRBJ2-7	TRBV5-4	ASSPRTSGVSYEQY
TRBJ2-7	TRBV19	ASSMGGQYSYEQY
TRBJ2-1	TRBV4-3	ASRKQAGAAGDEQF
TRBJ2-1	TRBV19	ASSIVVGNEQF
TRBJ2-1	TRBV7-3	ASSSHGGPSYNEQF
TRBJ2-2	TRBV7-2	ASSFVAGGSNTGELF
TRBJ2-2	TRBV7-2	ASSPYTGELF
TRBJ1-1	TRBV10-3	AISEYEQDEAF
TRBJ2-2	TRBV7-9	ASSLYRVNTGELF
TRBJ2-5	TRBV9	ASSVGVGYQETQY
TRBJ1-6	TRBV6-1	ASSPGRQSNSPLH
TRBJ1-5	TRBV6-5	ASREQGINQPQH
TRBJ2-3	TRBV27	ASTRPGSDTQY
TRBJ1-6	TRBV11-2	ASSLAQRNSPLH
TRBJ2-7	TRBV27	ASSNGGTGPAEQY
TRBJ2-3	TRBV7-2	ASSLASGVRTDTQY
TRBJ2-5	TRBV5-8	ASSFLSGGLETQY
TRBJ2-1	TRBV9	ASTIGLSSSYNEQF
TRBJ2-1	TRBV5-4	ASSPGSKVSYNEQF
TRBJ1-5	TRBV18	ASSPMGGSNQPQH
TRBJ1-2	TRBV28	ASSPGGKYGYT
TRBJ2-4	TRBV12-5	ASGLGDRGLVIQY
TRBJ2-7	TRBV14	ASRGAYEQY
TRBJ2-7	TRBV7-2	ASSFTPRGLEQY
TRBJ2-7	TRBV5-1	ASSLAYSYEQY
TRBJ1-6	TRBV4-3	ASSQVRGYNSPLH
TRBJ2-7	TRBV27	ASSFVTSGRAYEQY
TRBJ2-2	TRBV9	ASSTRLAGGQELF
TRBJ2-5	TRBV7-6	ASTSRFPVQETQY
TRBJ2-5	TRBV28	ATVATEPQETQY
TRBJ1-5	TRBV6-4	ASSDRGQGGGQPQH
TRBJ2-5	TRBV25-1	ASSGIDGETQY
TRBJ2-3	TRBV29-1	SVARGPGDTQY
TRBJ1-1	TRBV27	ASSVGTGRTEAF
TRBJ2-7	TRBV14	ASSQLTGFGYEQY
TRBJ2-1	TRBV7-9	ASSSLSSDEQF
TRBJ2-7	TRBV28	ASSSPNYEQY
TRBJ1-1	TRBV11-2	ASSSSGTLAEAF
TRBJ1-6	TRBV4-1	ASSQGDRGNSPLH
TRBJ2-3	TRBV12-5	ASGLGGFSTDTQY
TRBJ2-5	TRBV30	AWSPRGETQY
TRBJ1-1	TRBV21-1	ASTQVSSTEAF
TRBJ2-7	TRBV10-1	ASSPGHSYEQY
TRBJ2-2	TRBV18	ASSPFGRDTGELF
TRBJ1-2	TRBV6-1	ASSEDRGIYGYT
TRBJ2-7	TRBV7-6	ASSSTRGAGGAKQY
TRBJ2-2	TRBV30	AWSVSAPGELF
TRBJ2-7	TRBV6-6	ASSVTGGGYEQY
TRBJ1-5	TRBV2	ASSEGAGPQH
TRBJ2-3	TRBV6-4	ASSLAGGNTDTQY